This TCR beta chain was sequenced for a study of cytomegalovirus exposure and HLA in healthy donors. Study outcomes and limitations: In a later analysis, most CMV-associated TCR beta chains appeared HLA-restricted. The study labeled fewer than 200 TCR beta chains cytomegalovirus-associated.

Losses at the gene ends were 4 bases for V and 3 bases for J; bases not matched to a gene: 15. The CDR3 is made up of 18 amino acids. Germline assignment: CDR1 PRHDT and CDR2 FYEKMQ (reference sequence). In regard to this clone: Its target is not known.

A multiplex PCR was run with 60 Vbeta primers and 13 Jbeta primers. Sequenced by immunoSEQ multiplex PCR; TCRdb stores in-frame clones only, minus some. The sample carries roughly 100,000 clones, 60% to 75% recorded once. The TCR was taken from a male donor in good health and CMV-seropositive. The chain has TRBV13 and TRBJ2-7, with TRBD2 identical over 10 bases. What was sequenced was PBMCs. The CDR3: CASSSNLAGAPKRYEQYF. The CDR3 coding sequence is TGTGCCAGCAGCTCCAATCTAGCGGGAGCCCCTAAACGCTACGAGCAGTACTTC.